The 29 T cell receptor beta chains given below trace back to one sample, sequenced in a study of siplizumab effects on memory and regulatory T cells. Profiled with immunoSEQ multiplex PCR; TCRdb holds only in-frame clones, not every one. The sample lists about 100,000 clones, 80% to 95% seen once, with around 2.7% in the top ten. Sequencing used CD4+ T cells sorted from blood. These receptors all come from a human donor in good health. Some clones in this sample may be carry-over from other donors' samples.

DNA for the CDR3: TGTGCCAGCAGTGCTTACAGGGGCCCTAAAAACATTCAGTACTTC. It encodes CASSAYRGPKNIQYF. The chain has TRBV6-5 and TRBJ2-4; 7 nucleotides line up with TRBD1. J was trimmed by 4 bases and V by 5 bases; bases with no gene match: 8. The length of the CDR3 is 15 residues. Germline V gene sequence: CDR1 MNHEY, CDR2 SVGAGI.

This CDR3 reads CASSRQETYEQYF. CDR3 nucleotides: TGTGCCAGCAGTCGTCAAGAGACTTACGAGCAGTACTTC. The V call is TRBV5-5, the J call TRBJ2-7, with unresolved D. CDR3 length equals 13 residues. Germline CDR1 is SGHKS and CDR2 is YYEKEE (reference sequence). Deletions cut 5 bases from V and 4 bases from J, with 13 bases between.

This CDR3 reads CASSPYNEQFF. The CDR3 nucleotides are TGTGCCAGCAGCCCCTACAATGAGCAGTTCTTC. This rearrangement joins TRBV7-2 to TRBJ2-1; D unclear. The CDR3 has 11 amino acids. The ends were cut back, 5 bases at V and 2 bases at J, with 1 base in the middle. Germline CDR1 SGHTA, CDR2 FQGNSA.

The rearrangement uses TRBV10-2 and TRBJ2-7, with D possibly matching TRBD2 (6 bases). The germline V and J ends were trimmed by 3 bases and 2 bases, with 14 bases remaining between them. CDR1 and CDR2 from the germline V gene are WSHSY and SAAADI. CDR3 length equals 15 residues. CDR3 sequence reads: CASSDGSSGTYEQYF. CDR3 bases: TGCGCCAGCAGTGATGGTAGTAGCGGTACCTACGAGCAGTACTTC.

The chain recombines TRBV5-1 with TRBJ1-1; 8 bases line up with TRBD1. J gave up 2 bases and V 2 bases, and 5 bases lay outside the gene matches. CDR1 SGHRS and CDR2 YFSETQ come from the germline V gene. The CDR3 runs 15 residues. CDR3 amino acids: CASSFRTGINTEAFF. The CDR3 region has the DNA TGCGCCAGCAGCTTCCGGACAGGGATTAACACTGAAGCTTTCTTT.

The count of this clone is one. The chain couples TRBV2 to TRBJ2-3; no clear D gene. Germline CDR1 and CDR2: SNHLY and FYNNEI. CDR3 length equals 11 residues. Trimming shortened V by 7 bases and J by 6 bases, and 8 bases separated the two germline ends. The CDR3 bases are TGTGCCAGCACGGCGGTGGATACGCAGTATTTT. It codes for CASTAVDTQYF.

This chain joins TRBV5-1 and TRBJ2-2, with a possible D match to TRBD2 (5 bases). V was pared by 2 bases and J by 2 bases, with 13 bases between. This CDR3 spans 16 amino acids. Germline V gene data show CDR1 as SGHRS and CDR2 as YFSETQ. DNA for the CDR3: TGCGCCAGCAGCTTTATCGCGGGCGCCAACACCGGGGAGCTGTTTTTT. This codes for CASSFIAGANTGELFF.

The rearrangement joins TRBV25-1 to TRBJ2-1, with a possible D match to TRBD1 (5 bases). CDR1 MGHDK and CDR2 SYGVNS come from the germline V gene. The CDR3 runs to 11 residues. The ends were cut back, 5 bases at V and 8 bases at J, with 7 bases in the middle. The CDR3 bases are TGTGCCAGCAGTCAGGGCTATGAGCAGTTCTTC. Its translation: CASSQGYEQFF.

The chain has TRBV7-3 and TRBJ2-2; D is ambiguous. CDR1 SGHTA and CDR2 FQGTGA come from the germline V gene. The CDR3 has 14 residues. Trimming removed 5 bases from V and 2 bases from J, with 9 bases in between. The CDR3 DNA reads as TGTGCCAGCAGCATGAAATTCAACACCGGGGAGCTGTTTTTT. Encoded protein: CASSMKFNTGELFF.

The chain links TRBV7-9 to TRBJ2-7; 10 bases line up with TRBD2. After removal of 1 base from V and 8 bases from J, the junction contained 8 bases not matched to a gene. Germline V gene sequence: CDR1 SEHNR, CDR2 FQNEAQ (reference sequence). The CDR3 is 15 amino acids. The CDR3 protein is CASSLGTSGKEKQYF. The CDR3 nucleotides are TGTGCCAGCAGCTTAGGGACTAGCGGAAAGGAGAAGCAGTACTTC.

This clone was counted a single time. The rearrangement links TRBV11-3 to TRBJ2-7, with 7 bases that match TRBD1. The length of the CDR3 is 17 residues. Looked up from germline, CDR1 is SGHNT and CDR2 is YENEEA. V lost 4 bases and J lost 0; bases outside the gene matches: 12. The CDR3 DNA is TGTGCCAGCAGCTACCCCGGGCCGCGACAGGGCTCCTACGAGCAGTACTTC. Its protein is CASSYPGPRQGSYEQYF.

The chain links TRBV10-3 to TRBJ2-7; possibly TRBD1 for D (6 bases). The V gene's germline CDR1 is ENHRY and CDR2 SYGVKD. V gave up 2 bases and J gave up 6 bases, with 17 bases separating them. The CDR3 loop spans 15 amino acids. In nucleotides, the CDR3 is TGTGCCATCAGTGAGGGGAACAGGGATGGTTCCGAGCAGTACTTC. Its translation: CAISEGNRDGSEQYF.

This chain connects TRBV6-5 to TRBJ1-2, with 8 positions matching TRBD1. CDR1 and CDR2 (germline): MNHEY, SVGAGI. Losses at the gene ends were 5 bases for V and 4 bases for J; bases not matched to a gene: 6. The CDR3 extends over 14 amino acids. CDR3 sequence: CASSLGQGAYGYTF. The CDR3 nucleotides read TGTGCCAGCAGTCTCGGACAGGGTGCCTATGGCTACACCTTC.

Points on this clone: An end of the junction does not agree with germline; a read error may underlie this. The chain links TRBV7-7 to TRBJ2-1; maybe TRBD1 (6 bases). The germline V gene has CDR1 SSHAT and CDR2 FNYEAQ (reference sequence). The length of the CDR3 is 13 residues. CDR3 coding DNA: TGTGCTAGCAGCTCCTCCAGGGGTGATGAGCAGTTCTTC. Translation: CASSSSRGDEQFF. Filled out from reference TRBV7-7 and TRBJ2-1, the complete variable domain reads GAGVSQSPRYKVTKRGQDVTLRCDPISSHATLYWYQQALGQGPEFLTYFNYEAQPDKSGLPSDRFSAERPEGSISTLTIQRTEQRDSAMYRCASSSSRGDEQFFGPGTRLTVL.

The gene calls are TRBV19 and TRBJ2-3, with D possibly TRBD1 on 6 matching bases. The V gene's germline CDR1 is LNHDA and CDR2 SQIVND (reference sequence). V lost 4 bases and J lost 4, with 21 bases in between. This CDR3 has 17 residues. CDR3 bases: TGTGCCAGTAGTAAGAGGGACAAAACTTTTGGCGCAGATACGCAGTATTTT. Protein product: CASSKRDKTFGADTQYF. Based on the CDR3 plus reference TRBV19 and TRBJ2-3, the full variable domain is DGGITQSPKYLFRKEGQNVTLSCEQNLNHDAMYWYRQDPGQGLRLIYYSQIVNDFQKGDIAEGYSVSREKKESFPLTVTSAQKNPTAFYLCASSKRDKTFGADTQYFGPGTRLTVL.

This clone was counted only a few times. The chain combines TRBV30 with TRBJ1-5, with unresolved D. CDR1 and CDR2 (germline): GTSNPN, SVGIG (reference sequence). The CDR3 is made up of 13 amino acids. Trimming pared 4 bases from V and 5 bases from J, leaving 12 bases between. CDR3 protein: CAWNGLRDQPQHF. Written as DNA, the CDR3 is TGTGCCTGGAACGGCCTGAGGGATCAGCCCCAGCATTTT.

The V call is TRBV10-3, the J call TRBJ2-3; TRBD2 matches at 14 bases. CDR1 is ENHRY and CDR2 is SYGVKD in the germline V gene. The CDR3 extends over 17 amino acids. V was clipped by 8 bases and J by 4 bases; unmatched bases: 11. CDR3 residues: CAIGRTSGRNGADTQYF. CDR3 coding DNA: TGTGCCATCGGAAGGACTAGCGGGAGGAACGGGGCAGATACGCAGTATTTT.

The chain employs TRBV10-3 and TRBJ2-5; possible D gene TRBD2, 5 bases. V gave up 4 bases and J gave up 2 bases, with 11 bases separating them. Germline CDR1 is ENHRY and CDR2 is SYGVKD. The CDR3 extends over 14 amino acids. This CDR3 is CAISAGNVQETQYF. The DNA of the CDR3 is TGTGCCATCAGTGCCGGGAACGTACAAGAGACCCAGTACTTC.

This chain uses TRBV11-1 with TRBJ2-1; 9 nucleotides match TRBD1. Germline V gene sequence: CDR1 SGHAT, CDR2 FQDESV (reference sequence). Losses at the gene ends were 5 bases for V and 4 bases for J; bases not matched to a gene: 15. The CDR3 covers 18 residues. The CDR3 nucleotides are TGTGCCAGCAGCACACCTATAGCTCGACAGGGGGGGTACAATGAGCAGTTCTTC. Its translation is CASSTPIARQGGYNEQFF.

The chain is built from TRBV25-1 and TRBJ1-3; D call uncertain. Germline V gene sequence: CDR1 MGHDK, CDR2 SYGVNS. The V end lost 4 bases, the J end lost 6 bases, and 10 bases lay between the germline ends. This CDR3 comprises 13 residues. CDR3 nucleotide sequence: TGTGCCAGCAGTGGAGCTTCAGAAAACACCATATATTTT. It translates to CASSGASENTIYF. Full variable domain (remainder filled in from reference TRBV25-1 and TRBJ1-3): EADIYQTPRYLVIGTGKKITLECSQTMGHDKMYWYQQDPGMELHLIHYSYGVNSTEKGDLSSESTVSRIRTEHFPLTLESARPSHTSQYLCASSGASENTIYFGEGSWLTVV.

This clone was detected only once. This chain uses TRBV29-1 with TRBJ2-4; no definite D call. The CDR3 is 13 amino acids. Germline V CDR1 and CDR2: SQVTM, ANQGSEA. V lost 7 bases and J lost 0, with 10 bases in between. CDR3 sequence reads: CSAKNLAKNIQYF. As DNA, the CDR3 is TGCAGCGCCAAGAACTTAGCCAAAAACATTCAGTACTTC.

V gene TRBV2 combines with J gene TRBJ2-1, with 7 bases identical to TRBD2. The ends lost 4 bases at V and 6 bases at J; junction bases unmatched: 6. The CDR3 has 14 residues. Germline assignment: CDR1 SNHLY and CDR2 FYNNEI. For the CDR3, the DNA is TGTGCCAGCAGTGTTGAGGGAGGGCCCAATGAGCAGTTCTTC. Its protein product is CASSVEGGPNEQFF.

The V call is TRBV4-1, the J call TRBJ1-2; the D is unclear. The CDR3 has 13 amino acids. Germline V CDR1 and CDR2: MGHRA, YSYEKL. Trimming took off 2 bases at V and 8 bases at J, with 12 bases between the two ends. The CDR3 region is CASSQPVLGGYTF. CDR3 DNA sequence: TGCGCCAGCAGCCAACCCGTCCTCGGAGGCTACACCTTC.

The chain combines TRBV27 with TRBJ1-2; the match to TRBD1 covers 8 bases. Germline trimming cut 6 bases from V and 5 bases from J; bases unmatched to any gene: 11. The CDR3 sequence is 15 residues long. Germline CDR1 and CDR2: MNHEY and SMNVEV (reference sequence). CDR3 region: CASRPSGGNGYGYTF. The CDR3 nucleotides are TGTGCCAGCAGACCTTCAGGGGGCAATGGGTATGGCTACACCTTC.

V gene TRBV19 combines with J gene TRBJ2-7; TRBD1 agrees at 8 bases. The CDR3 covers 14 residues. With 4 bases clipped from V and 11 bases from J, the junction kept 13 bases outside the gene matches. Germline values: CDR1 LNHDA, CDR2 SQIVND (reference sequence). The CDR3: CASSTRTGKHAKYF. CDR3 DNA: TGTGCCAGTAGTACCCGGACAGGGAAACACGCAAAGTACTTC.

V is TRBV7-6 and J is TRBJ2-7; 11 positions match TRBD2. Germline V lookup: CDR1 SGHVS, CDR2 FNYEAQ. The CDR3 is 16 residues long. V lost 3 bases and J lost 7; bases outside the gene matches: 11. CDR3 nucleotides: TGTGCCAGCAGCTTTGATACTAGCGGGAGCCCCAGGGAGCAGTACTTC. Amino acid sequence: CASSFDTSGSPREQYF.

The CDR3 loop reads CSARDLHEQYF. CDR3 DNA: TGCAGTGCTAGAGATCTGCACGAGCAGTACTTC. The chain couples TRBV20-1 to TRBJ2-7; D is undetermined. The CDR3 runs to 11 residues. From germline, CDR1 is DFQATT and CDR2 SNEGSKA (reference sequence). V lost 0 bases and J 5 bases, leaving 5 bases between the germline ends.

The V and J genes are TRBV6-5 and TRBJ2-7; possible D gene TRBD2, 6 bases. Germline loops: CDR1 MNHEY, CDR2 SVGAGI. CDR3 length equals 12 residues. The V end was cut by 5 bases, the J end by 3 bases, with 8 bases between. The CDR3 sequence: CASSRSGYEQYF. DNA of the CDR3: TGTGCCAGCAGTCGTAGCGGCTACGAGCAGTACTTC.

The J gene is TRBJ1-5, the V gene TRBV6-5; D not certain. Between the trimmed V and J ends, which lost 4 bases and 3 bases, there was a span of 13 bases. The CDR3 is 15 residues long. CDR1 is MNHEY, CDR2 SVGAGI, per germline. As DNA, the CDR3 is TGTGCCAGCAGTTCCGGGGTATTAGCCAATCAGCCCCAGCATTTT. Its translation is CASSSGVLANQPQHF.